The next 29 T cell receptor beta chains were all read from a single sample in a study of shared clonotypes between healthy human individuals. Profiled with immunoSEQ multiplex PCR; TCRdb holds only in-frame clones, not every one. The table shows about 490,000 clones, with around 85% occurring only once. What was sequenced was PBMCs. These receptor sequences come from a woman aged 40-49 years in good health. Some clones in this sample may be carry-over from other donors' samples.

This clone showed up just once. This chain links TRBV9 with TRBJ2-2; 9 positions match TRBD1. CDR1 is SGDLS, CDR2 YYNGEE, per germline. Losses at the gene ends were 0 bases for V and 5 bases for J; bases not matched to a gene: 11. The CDR3 is 18 residues long. CDR3 DNA: TGTGCCAGCAGCGTAGCCCCGGGACAGGGAGTTTGGACCGGGGAGCTGTTTTTT. Translation: CASSVAPGQGVWTGELFF.

The chain is built from TRBV18 and TRBJ1-2, with 12 nucleotides matching TRBD1. Losses at the gene ends were 2 bases for V and 8 bases for J; bases not matched to a gene: 9. The CDR3 contains 16 residues. From germline, CDR1 is KGHSH and CDR2 LQKENI. The chain's CDR3 is CASSPDTGQGARGYTF. The CDR3 DNA reads as TGTGCCAGCTCACCAGACACGGGACAGGGGGCGCGGGGCTACACCTTC.

The chain links TRBV29-1 to TRBJ1-2; 9 bases agree with TRBD1. V lost 5 bases, J lost 0 bases, and 7 bases stayed unmatched. This CDR3 is built from 15 residues. Germline V CDR1 and CDR2: SQVTM, ANQGSEA. The CDR3 sequence is CSVPGQGSANYGYTF. CDR3 DNA sequence: TGCAGCGTTCCGGGACAGGGCTCGGCTAACTATGGCTACACCTTC. Variable domain in full (rest from reference TRBV29-1 and TRBJ1-2): SAVISQKPSRDICQRGTSLTIQCQVDSQVTMMFWYRQQPGQSLTLIATANQGSEATYESGFVIDKFPISRPNLTFSTLTVSNMSPEDSSIYLCSVPGQGSANYGYTFGSGTRLTVV.

The chain links TRBV27 to TRBJ1-2; TRBD1 matches 12 bases. Looked up from germline, CDR1 is MNHEY and CDR2 is SMNVEV (reference sequence). The trim removed 5 bases at V and 0 bases at J, leaving 16 bases unmatched. The CDR3 is made up of 20 amino acids. The CDR3 DNA reads TGTGCCAGCAGTAATCTTATCTGGGACAGGGGGCTAAAAGCTAACTATGGCTACACCTTC. This encodes CASSNLIWDRGLKANYGYTF.

This clone came up many times. The chain uses TRBV5-1 and TRBJ1-1, with D tentatively TRBD1 (6 bases). The CDR3 runs to 14 residues. V dropped 4 bases and J dropped 4 bases, with 14 bases sitting between them. Germline V gene data show CDR1 as SGHRS and CDR2 as YFSETQ. CDR3 nucleotides: TGCGCCAGCAGCCCAGGAGGGGGGAGCACTGAAGCTTTCTTT. Protein sequence: CASSPGGGSTEAFF. Full variable domain (remainder filled in from reference TRBV5-1 and TRBJ1-1): KAGVTQTPRYLIKTRGQQVTLSCSPISGHRSVSWYQQTPGQGLQFLFEYFSETQRNKGNFPGRFSGRQFSNSRSEMNVSTLELGDSALYLCASSPGGGSTEAFFGQGTRLTVV.

The chain couples TRBV7-9 to TRBJ2-5; D is possibly TRBD1 (6 bases). Trimming cost V 5 bases and J 1 base, with 17 bases left between them. Germline-derived CDR1 and CDR2 are SEHNR and FQNEAQ (reference sequence). The CDR3 contains 16 residues. CDR3 bases: TGTGCCAGCAGCCGGCCGTTCTTAGGGGGCCAAGAGACCCAGTACTTC. Protein sequence: CASSRPFLGGQETQYF.

The chain couples TRBV7-9 to TRBJ2-3; 8 bases agree with TRBD2. CDR1 is SEHNR, CDR2 FQNEAQ, per germline (reference sequence). Trimming took 5 bases from V and 2 from J; bases not matched to a gene: 15. This CDR3 has 18 amino acids. The CDR3 DNA sequence: TGTGCCAGCAGCCCACTCTCCCTCCCTAGCGGGTACACAGATACGCAGTATTTT. It encodes CASSPLSLPSGYTDTQYF.

The chain recombines TRBV9 with TRBJ2-3; D is perhaps TRBD2 (5 bases). V lost 3 bases, J lost 3 bases, and 11 bases lay in between. The V gene's germline CDR1 is SGDLS and CDR2 YYNGEE. This CDR3 is 14 amino acids long. CDR3: CASSALLATDTQYF. The CDR3 DNA sequence: TGTGCCAGCAGCGCCTTGCTAGCAACAGATACGCAGTATTTT.

On this clone itself: This likely stems from a read error, as it lies one base from a far larger clone. Other nucleotide sequences in the sample specify the same CDR3. CDR3 bases: TGTGCCAGCAGCACGGGACAGAATTCACCCCTCCACTTC. As protein: CASSTGQNSPLHF. This chain joins TRBV7-3 and TRBJ1-6; TRBD1 matches at 7 bases. This CDR3 region has 13 residues. Germline V gives CDR1 SGHTA, CDR2 FQGTGA. The whole variable domain, remainder taken from reference TRBV7-3 and TRBJ1-6, is GAGVSQTPSNKVTEKGKYVELRCDPISGHTALYWYRQSLGQGPEFLIYFQGTGAADDSGLPNDRFFAVRPEGSVSTLKIQRTERGDSAVYLCASSTGQNSPLHFGNGTRLTVT.

J is TRBJ2-7 and V is TRBV5-1; D might be TRBD1 (5 bases). Germline CDR1 SGHRS, CDR2 YFSETQ. Trimming removed 5 bases from V and 0 bases from J, with 15 bases in between. CDR3 length: 15 amino acids. CDR3 sequence (DNA): TGCGCCAGCAGACCATTGACAGATTCCTCCTACGAGCAGTACTTC. It specifies CASRPLTDSSYEQYF.

This clone appeared a few times. This same CDR3 is encoded by further DNA sequences in the sample. CDR3: CATSRVYNEQFF. CDR3 nucleotide sequence: TGTGCCACCAGCAGAGTATACAATGAGCAGTTCTTC. This chain joins TRBV15 and TRBJ2-1; D gene ambiguous. This CDR3 spans 12 amino acids. Germline V lookup: CDR1 LNHNV, CDR2 YYDKDF (reference sequence). Trimming removed 1 base at V and 4 bases at J, with 2 bases between.

The chain employs TRBV27 and TRBJ2-3; unclear D gene. The CDR3 length is 13 residues. Germline CDR1 reads MNHEY; CDR2 reads SMNVEV (reference sequence). The V end was cut by 10 bases, the J end by 2 bases, with 13 bases between. Written as DNA, the CDR3 is TGTGCCACCCGCTTACGGCCCACAGATACGCAGTATTTT. Translating it yields CATRLRPTDTQYF.

This rearrangement joins TRBV5-1 to TRBJ1-3; a possible D gene is TRBD1 (5 bases). CDR3 length equals 16 residues. Germline CDR1 and CDR2: SGHRS and YFSETQ. Trimming took off 0 bases at V and 4 bases at J, with 14 bases between the two ends. The CDR3, as DNA: TGCGCCAGCAGCTTGGCCGGGACGCTGAGGGGAAACACCATATATTTT. This sequence encodes CASSLAGTLRGNTIYF. Full variable domain (rest looked up from reference TRBV5-1 and TRBJ1-3): KAGVTQTPRYLIKTRGQQVTLSCSPISGHRSVSWYQQTPGQGLQFLFEYFSETQRNKGNFPGRFSGRQFSNSRSEMNVSTLELGDSALYLCASSLAGTLRGNTIYFGEGSWLTVV.

The chain combines TRBV29-1 with TRBJ1-2, with 7 bases identical to TRBD1. In germline, CDR1 is SQVTM, CDR2 ANQGSEA. The CDR3 extends over 13 amino acids. Losses at the gene ends were 1 base for V and 4 bases for J; bases not matched to a gene: 3. As DNA, the CDR3 is TGCAGCGTTGAAGCCAGGGGGGGCTATGGCTACACCTTC. It codes for CSVEARGGYGYTF.

This clone appeared once. V is TRBV7-9 and J is TRBJ1-2; D gene ambiguous. Germline CDR1 is SEHNR and CDR2 is FQNEAQ (reference sequence). The CDR3 length is 15 residues. The V and J ends lost 2 bases and 0 bases respectively, with 10 bases between them. The CDR3 region has the DNA TGTGCCAGCAGCTTATCTGTGATAGCTAACTATGGCTACACCTTC. This sequence encodes CASSLSVIANYGYTF.

V and J are TRBV10-1 and TRBJ2-3; possibly TRBD1 or TRBD2 for D (6 bases each). V was trimmed by 3 bases and J by 5 bases, leaving 15 bases between them. This CDR3 spans 15 amino acids. The germline CDR1 and CDR2 sequences are WNHNN and SYGVQD (reference sequence). The DNA for the CDR3 is TGCGCCAGCAGTGACCCGACAGGCGGGGTAGATACGCAGTATTTT. Encoded protein: CASSDPTGGVDTQYF.

The chain links TRBV2 to TRBJ2-7, with D hard to call. V was trimmed by 7 bases and J by 7 bases, leaving 17 bases between them. There are 13 residues in the CDR3. CDR1 SNHLY and CDR2 FYNNEI come from the germline V gene. This chain's CDR3 is CASIPQVLGEQYF. In DNA, the CDR3 is TGTGCCAGCATACCCCAGGTTCTGGGAGAGCAGTACTTC.

On this clone: This likely reflects a read error, since a far larger clone is one base away. At the DNA level, this CDR3 is encoded by other sequences in the same sample as well. The gene calls are TRBV6-1 and TRBJ2-7; a weak D match, TRBD2 (6 bases). CDR3 size: 15 residues. Germline V CDR1 and CDR2: MNHNS, SASEGT. In DNA, the CDR3 is TGCGCCAGCAGGAGGGATACCTGGTCCCCCTACGAGCAGTACTTC. Translated: CASRRDTWSPYEQYF.

To note about this clone: The likely explanation is a read error, given a far larger clone one base away. This sequence joins TRBV7-9 and TRBJ1-1; D gene ambiguous. This CDR3 has 13 residues. The germline gives CDR1 SEHNR, CDR2 FQNEAQ (reference sequence). The germline V and J ends were trimmed by 3 bases and 2 bases, with 7 bases remaining between them. CDR3 DNA sequence: TGTGCCAGCAGCTTCAAGAGAAACACTGAAGCTTTCTTT. Translating it yields CASSFKRNTEAFF.

Note on this clone: One base away lies a much larger clone, so this may be a sequencing read error. Additional DNA sequences in this sample encode the identical CDR3. This chain links TRBV7-2 with TRBJ2-3, with a weak D call TRBD2 (7 bases). CDR1 and CDR2 from the germline V gene are SGHTA and FQGNSA. The germline V and J ends were trimmed by 6 bases and 6 bases, with 19 bases remaining between them. The CDR3 extends over 15 amino acids. The CDR3 sequence is CASSPHQGGVDTQYF. The CDR3 nucleotides read TGTGCCAGCAGTCCCCACCAAGGGGGGGTGGATACGCAGTATTTT.

With respect to this clone: A far larger clone differs by one base, so this is likely a read error. This chain joins TRBV11-2 and TRBJ1-4; 7 bases are shared with TRBD1. This CDR3 spans 14 amino acids. Germline CDR1 is SGHAT and CDR2 is FQNNGV. The CDR3 bases are TGTGCCAGCAGCTTCGACAGGGTTAATGAAAAACTGCTTTTT. It codes for CASSFDRVNEKLLF.

The J gene is TRBJ1-1, the V gene TRBV7-9, with 7 positions matching TRBD1. This CDR3 is 13 amino acids long. The trim removed 8 bases at V and 1 base at J, leaving 4 bases unmatched. The germline gives CDR1 SEHNR, CDR2 FQNEAQ (reference sequence). The CDR3, as DNA: TGTGCCAGCGCCGGGACAGCGAACACTGAAGCTTTCTTT. Protein product: CASAGTANTEAFF.

The J gene is TRBJ2-1, the V gene TRBV11-3, with 10 bases that match TRBD1. V was pared by 5 bases and J by 4 bases, with 5 bases of the junction left unmatched. The CDR3 is made up of 15 amino acids. Germline V gene sequence: CDR1 SGHNT, CDR2 YENEEA. CDR3 coding DNA: TGTGCCAGCAGCCTCGGGACAGGGGTGTACAATGAGCAGTTCTTC. It codes for CASSLGTGVYNEQFF.

The chain carries TRBV27 and TRBJ2-7; weak D call: TRBD2 (6 bases). V lost 8 bases to trimming and J lost 1 base, with 15 bases between them. Germline-derived CDR1 and CDR2 are MNHEY and SMNVEV (reference sequence). The length of the CDR3 is 14 residues. The CDR3 is CASGAGWESYEQYF. CDR3 sequence (DNA): TGTGCCAGCGGAGCGGGTTGGGAATCCTACGAGCAGTACTTC.

The V gene is TRBV28, the J gene TRBJ2-1, with unresolved D. V lost 4 bases to trimming and J lost 11 bases, with 15 bases between them. Germline V gene data show CDR1 as MDHEN and CDR2 as SYDVKM. This CDR3 region has 13 residues. The CDR3 nucleotides read TGTGCCAGCAGTTCCCCCTCGAGTGACCAGCAGTTCTTC. Translation: CASSSPSSDQQFF.

About this clone itself: With only one base between it and a far larger clone, this is likely a read error. The same CDR3 also results from other DNA sequences found in this sample. V gene TRBV28 combines with J gene TRBJ2-2; D unclear. The CDR3 covers 14 residues. The ends were cut back, 6 bases at V and 7 bases at J, with 15 bases in the middle. Per the germline V gene, CDR1 is MDHEN and CDR2 is SYDVKM. For the CDR3, the DNA is TGTGCCAGCAGCCCCCCCAGGACGGACGGGGAGCTGTTTTTT. This gives the protein CASSPPRTDGELFF.

This rearrangement joins TRBV5-4 to TRBJ2-3; unclear D gene. The germline V gene has CDR1 SGHNT and CDR2 YYREEE (reference sequence). V gave up 4 bases and J gave up 0 bases, with 3 bases separating them. The CDR3 sequence is 12 residues long. In DNA form, the CDR3 reads TGTGCCAGCAGCATTAGCACAGATACGCAGTATTTT. This encodes CASSISTDTQYF.

Regarding this clone: A far larger clone lies a single base away; this is likely a read error. In the same sample, other DNA sequences code for this CDR3. This chain connects TRBV28 to TRBJ1-1; tentative D call: TRBD1 (5 bases). With 2 bases removed from V and 5 bases from J, the gap between germline ends came to 18 bases. The germline V gene encodes CDR1 MDHEN and CDR2 SYDVKM. The CDR3 consists of 16 residues. The CDR3 region has the DNA TGTGCCAGCAGTTTAACTATCGGGCAGGAGGGGACTGAAGCTTTCTTT. As protein: CASSLTIGQEGTEAFF.

This clone appeared a few times. This chain links TRBV28 with TRBJ1-5; D is ambiguous. The CDR3 extends over 15 amino acids. Germline V gene lookup returns CDR1 MDHEN and CDR2 SYDVKM. V shed 2 bases and J shed 5 bases, with 13 bases lying between them. CDR3 DNA sequence: TGTGCCAGCAGTTTAGGATATACCGGGGATCAGCCCCAGCATTTT. Translation gives CASSLGYTGDQPQHF.